The text below deals with one T cell receptor (beta chain). This sample stems from a study of T cell responses to AZD1222 COVID-19 vaccine. The protocol was immunoSEQ multiplex PCR, while the TCRdb copy is restricted to in-frame clones and leaves out a portion. This sample carries about 140,000 clones, less than 95% of them seen once, and the ten largest clones take about 3.4%. Germline V gives CDR1 SQVTM, CDR2 ANQGSEA. The ends lost 0 bases at V and 5 bases at J; junction bases unmatched: 8. The CDR3 runs to 17 residues. V usage is TRBV29-1 and J usage is TRBJ2-1, with TRBD2 identical over 12 bases. This material consisted of peripheral blood, taken on day 0 of AZD1222 vaccination. The receptor's source is an adult in good health. Here the CDR3 DNA reads TGCAGCGTTGAAGACCGCACCGGGACTAGCGGGCACAATGAGCAGTTCTTC. It codes for CSVEDRTGTSGHNEQFF.